The count of the clone carrying this TCR beta chain is one. Its antigen is not identified. Germline V gene data show CDR1 as DFQATT and CDR2 as SNEGSKA (reference sequence). This CDR3 has 11 residues. V lost 5 bases and J lost 9, with 11 bases in between. Assay used: immunoSEQ multiplex PCR; TCRdb lists only in-frame clones, some missing. This sample carries fewer than 25,000 clones, roughly 82% of them seen once, and the ten largest clones take less than 1.5%. The entry originates in a study of PD-1 blockade in mismatch repair-deficient tumors. Background on the study: All were previously treated, progressing patients with approximately 11 mismatch repair-deficient cancer types. Study conclusions and caveats: After pembrolizumab, tumor-resident clones rose rapidly, then generally contracted before radiologic responses.

TCR sequencing covered a few patients who responded to pembrolizumab. The chain has TRBV20-1 and TRBJ2-1; D perhaps matches TRBD1 (6 bases). The TCR originated in an adult with mismatch repair-deficient cancer. Sequenced material: PBMCs, taken 52 weeks after starting pembrolizumab. Written as DNA, the CDR3 is TGCAGTGCTTTACAGGGAAGTGAGCAGTTCTTC. It is translated as CSALQGSEQFF.